These T cell receptor beta chains were read from a single sample in a study of cytomegalovirus exposure and HLA in healthy donors. Profiled with immunoSEQ multiplex PCR; TCRdb holds only in-frame clones, not every one. Here the sample spans about 160,000 clones, 70% to 85% being singletons. Sequenced sample: PBMCs. The source of these receptors is a man in his forties or fifties in good health and CMV-seronegative. The conserved cysteine and the conserved F or W are not part of the CDR3 here.

TRBV5-1 | 14 | ASSLGQGILNTEAF
TRBV27 | 16 | ASSFYRTSGSRPDTQY
TRBV5-4 | 13 | ASSFTSGSEETQY
TRBV5-4 | 14 | ASSLGGGRLQETQY
TRBV18 | 13 | ASSPADSGSYEQY
TRBV18 | 14 | ASSRSLAGGTDTQY
TRBV12-1 | 13 | ASSSLKTGLGGYT
TRBV19 | 11 | ASSGSGSYEQF
TRBV25-1 | 10 | ASSGGGAAYT
TRBV5-5 | 11 | ASSLDRGNTQY
TRBV28 | 11 | ASTLVPTETQY
TRBV11-2 | 11 | ASSPRRGYAQY
TRBV5-6 | 16 | ASSGTGSFEGSGDTQY